A selection of T cell receptor beta chains follows, all from one sample in a study of blood T cell repertoires in COVID-19. Data came from immunoSEQ multiplex PCR; TCRdb stores just in-frame clones and leaves some out. Of about 170,000 clones in the sample, just under 85% were seen once. Sequenced input: peripheral blood. The receptors shown here come from a man between 35 and 55 years old who had recovered from COVID-19. The conserved cysteine and the conserved F or W are not part of the CDR3 here. D genes are given only for firm matches.

v_call	cdr3_length	d_call	cdr3_aa
TRBV5-4	10	TRBD2	ASSPSGTSQY
TRBV28	13	TRBD2	ASQRTGTSGNEQY
TRBV27	14	TRBD2	ASSLSLAGGSYEQF
TRBV6-2/TRBV6-3	13	.	ASSSQGSGANVLT
TRBV19	13	.	ASSVSRGDNQPQH
TRBV24-1	13	TRBD1	ATSDHKQGTDTQY
TRBV29-1	12	TRBD2	SVGTSGRIETQY
TRBV7-6	12	.	ASSSFAGTDTQY
TRBV11-3	13	TRBD1	ASSFWDRGVDTQY
TRBV7-9	10	.	ASSPGLAAQH
TRBV29-1	9	.	SVAGGGELF
TRBV6-1	13	.	ASSEQGPSRPEQF
TRBV3-1/TRBV3-2	13	TRBD2	ASRASGGSTDTQY
TRBV9	16	TRBD2	ASSVAPSGGPSTDTQY
TRBV21-1	13	.	ASLLKTAGNQPQH
TRBV2	11	TRBD2	ASGGLAEETQY
TRBV6-6	13	TRBD1	ASSLRQGISYEQY
TRBV27	14	TRBD2	ASSWTSGRPTYEQY
TRBV7-9	13	TRBD2	ASSPGLAHSYEQY
TRBV4-3	14	.	ASSQYERSGANVLT
TRBV29-1	12	.	SVENSRDYNEQF
TRBV5-8	10	.	ASSLQGYEQY
TRBV5-4	12	.	ASSLVPVNTEAF
TRBV28	15	TRBD2	ASSFVTSGRRPDTQY
TRBV28	15	.	ASTPRPGLPGDTEAF
TRBV7-2	13	.	ASSFGGDNNQPQH
TRBV5-1	14	.	ASSPSGDSYYYEQY
TRBV7-9	10	.	ASSLGQSGYT
TRBV4-3	13	.	ASSQQGYGNSPLH
TRBV12-3/TRBV12-4	11	.	ASYRGGNSPLH
TRBV11-3	12	.	ASSLALSSFEQY
TRBV11-2	11	TRBD1	ASKGQGSYEQY
TRBV3-1/TRBV3-2	13	TRBD1	ASSQGQLLENEQY
TRBV11-2	10	.	ASSINNNEQF
TRBV5-1	13	TRBD2	ASSLAAGGPREQY
TRBV21-1	11	.	ASSKWGGYEQY
TRBV7-3	12	TRBD1	ASSPGTGAGEQY
TRBV19	15	.	ATTRGPPGIGTDTQY
TRBV4-3	15	TRBD1	ASSQDQTGAFYNEQF
TRBV30	16	.	AWKNALYRKGWPDTQY
TRBV7-2	10	TRBD1	ASSLKGQVYT
TRBV10-3	13	.	ATHTRPGRGNEQF